This TCR beta chain stems from a study of blood T cell repertoires in COVID-19. Across the study: PBMCs, B-cell-depleted T cells, or T cells were the source of the cDNA or gDNA that made up the material.

Losses at the gene ends were 5 bases for V and 0 bases for J; bases not matched to a gene: 4. This CDR3 region has 15 residues. Germline values: CDR1 SGHTA, CDR2 FQGNSA. Enrollees, about 18 to 100 years old, lived in approximately 24 US areas. Cohorts were assigned according to the clinical history that participants reported. Generated by immunoSEQ multiplex PCR, the TCRdb table keeps only in-frame clones and is missing some. The table records 380,000 or so clones, around 87% of them present only once. The chain combines TRBV7-2 with TRBJ2-3, with 8 bases lining up with TRBD2. The sequence derives from a woman aged 25 to 39 with acute COVID-19. The material sequenced was PBMCs or T cells enriched from blood (not recorded which). The CDR3 sequence is CASSPGGGSTDTQYF. For the CDR3, the DNA is TGTGCCAGCAGCCCGGGGGGGGGCAGCACAGATACGCAGTATTTT. Full variable domain (remainder filled in from reference TRBV7-2 and TRBJ2-3): GAGVSQSPSNKVTEKGKDVELRCDPISGHTALYWYRQSLGQGLEFLIYFQGNSAPDKSGLPSDRFSAERTGGSVSTLTIQRTQQEDSAVYLCASSPGGGSTDTQYFGPGTRLTVL.